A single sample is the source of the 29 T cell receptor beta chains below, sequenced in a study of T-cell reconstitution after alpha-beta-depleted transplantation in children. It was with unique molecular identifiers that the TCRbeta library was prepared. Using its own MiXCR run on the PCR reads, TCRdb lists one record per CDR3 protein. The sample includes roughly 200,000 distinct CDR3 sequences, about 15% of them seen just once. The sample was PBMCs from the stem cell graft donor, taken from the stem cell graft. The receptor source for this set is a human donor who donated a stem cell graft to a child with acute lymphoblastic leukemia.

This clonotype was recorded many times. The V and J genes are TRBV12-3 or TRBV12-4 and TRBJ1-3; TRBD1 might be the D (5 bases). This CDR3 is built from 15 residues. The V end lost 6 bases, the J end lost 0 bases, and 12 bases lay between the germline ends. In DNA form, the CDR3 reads TGTGCCAGCAGCCTTACAGGTTACTCTGGAAACACCATATATTTT. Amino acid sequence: CASSLTGYSGNTIYF.

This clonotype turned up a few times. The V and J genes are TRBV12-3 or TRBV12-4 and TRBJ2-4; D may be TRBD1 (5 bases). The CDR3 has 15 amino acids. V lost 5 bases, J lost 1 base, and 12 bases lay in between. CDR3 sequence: CASSRTIAAKNIQYF. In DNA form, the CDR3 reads TGTGCCAGCAGTCGGACAATCGCGGCCAAAAACATTCAGTACTTC.

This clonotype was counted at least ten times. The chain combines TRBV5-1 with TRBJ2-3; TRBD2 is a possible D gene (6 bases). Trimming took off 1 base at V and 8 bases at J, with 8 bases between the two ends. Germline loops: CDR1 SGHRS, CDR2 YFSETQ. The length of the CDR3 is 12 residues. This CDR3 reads CASSLKAGTQYF. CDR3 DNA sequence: TGCGCCAGCAGCTTGAAAGCGGGTACGCAGTATTTT.

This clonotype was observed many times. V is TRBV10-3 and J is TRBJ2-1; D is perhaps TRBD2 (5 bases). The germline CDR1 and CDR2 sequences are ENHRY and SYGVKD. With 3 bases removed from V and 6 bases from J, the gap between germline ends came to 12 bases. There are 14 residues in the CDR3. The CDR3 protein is CAISDTNLANEQFF. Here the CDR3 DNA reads TGTGCCATCAGTGACACAAACCTAGCCAATGAGCAGTTCTTC.

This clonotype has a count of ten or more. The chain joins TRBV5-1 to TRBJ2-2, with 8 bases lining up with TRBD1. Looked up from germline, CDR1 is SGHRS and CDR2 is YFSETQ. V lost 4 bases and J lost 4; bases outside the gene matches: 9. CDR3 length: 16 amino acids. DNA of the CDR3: TGCGCCAGCAGCCCCATGACAGGGGAGGTCACCGGGGAGCTGTTTTTT. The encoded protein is CASSPMTGEVTGELFF.

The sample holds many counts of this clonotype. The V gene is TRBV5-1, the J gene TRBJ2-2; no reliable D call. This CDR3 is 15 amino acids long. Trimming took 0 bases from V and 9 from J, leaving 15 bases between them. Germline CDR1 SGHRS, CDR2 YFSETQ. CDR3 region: CASSLVTASERELFF. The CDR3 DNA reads TGCGCCAGCAGCTTGGTCACCGCTTCGGAAAGGGAGCTGTTTTTT.

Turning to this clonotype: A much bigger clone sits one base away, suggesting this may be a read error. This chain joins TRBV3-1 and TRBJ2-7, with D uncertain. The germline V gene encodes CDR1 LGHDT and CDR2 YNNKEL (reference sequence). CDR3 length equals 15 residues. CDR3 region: CATSQGPLSSYEQYF. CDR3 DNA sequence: TGTGCCACCAGCCAAGGTCCACTTAGCTCCTACGAGCAGTACTTC.

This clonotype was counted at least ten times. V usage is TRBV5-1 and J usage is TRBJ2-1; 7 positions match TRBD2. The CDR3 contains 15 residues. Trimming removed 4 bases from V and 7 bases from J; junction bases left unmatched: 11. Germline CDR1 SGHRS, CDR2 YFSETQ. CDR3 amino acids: CASSRGDRGRNEQFF. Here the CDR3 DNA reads TGCGCCAGCAGCCGGGGGGATAGGGGTAGGAATGAGCAGTTCTTC.

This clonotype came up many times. The chain's CDR3 is CASSLNSGRDTDTQYF. The CDR3, as DNA: TGTGCCAGCAGCTTAAATAGCGGGAGGGACACAGATACGCAGTATTTT. The chain combines TRBV7-8 with TRBJ2-3; TRBD2 matches 11 bases. The V segment lost 2 bases and the J segment 2 bases; nucleotides outside the gene matches: 3. The length of the CDR3 is 16 residues. Germline lookup yields CDR1 SGHVS and CDR2 FQNEAQ.

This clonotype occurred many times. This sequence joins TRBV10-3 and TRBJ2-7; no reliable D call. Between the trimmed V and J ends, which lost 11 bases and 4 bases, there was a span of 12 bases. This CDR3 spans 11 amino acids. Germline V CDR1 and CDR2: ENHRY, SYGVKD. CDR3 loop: CAVGAGYEQYF. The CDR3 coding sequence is TGTGCCGTCGGAGCTGGGTACGAGCAGTACTTC.

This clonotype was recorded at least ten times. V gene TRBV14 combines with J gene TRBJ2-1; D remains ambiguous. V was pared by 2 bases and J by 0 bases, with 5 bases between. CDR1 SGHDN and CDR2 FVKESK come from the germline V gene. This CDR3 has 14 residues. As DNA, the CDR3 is TGTGCCAGCAGCCAACTGAGCTCCTACAATGAGCAGTTCTTC. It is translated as CASSQLSSYNEQFF.

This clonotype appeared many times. DNA for the CDR3: TGCAGCGTCGACACGAGCTCGGGCAATGAGCAGTTCTTC. Its protein is CSVDTSSGNEQFF. The chain recombines TRBV29-1 with TRBJ2-1; no definite D call. V lost 6 bases and J 6 bases, leaving 15 bases between the germline ends. The length of the CDR3 is 13 residues. In germline, CDR1 is SQVTM, CDR2 ANQGSEA.

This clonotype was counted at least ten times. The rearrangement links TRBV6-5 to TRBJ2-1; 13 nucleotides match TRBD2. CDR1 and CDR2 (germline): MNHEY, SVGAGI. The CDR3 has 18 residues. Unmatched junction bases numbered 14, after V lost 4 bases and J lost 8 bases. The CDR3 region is CASSFSPGLAGSGDEQFF. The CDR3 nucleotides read TGTGCCAGCAGTTTTTCCCCGGGACTAGCGGGATCCGGGGATGAGCAGTTCTTC.

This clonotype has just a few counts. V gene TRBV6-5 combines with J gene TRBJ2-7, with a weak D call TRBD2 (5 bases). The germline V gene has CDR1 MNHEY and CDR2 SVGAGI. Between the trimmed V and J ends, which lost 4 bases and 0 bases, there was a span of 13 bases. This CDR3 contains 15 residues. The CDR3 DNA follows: TGTGCCAGCAGTTCGACACTAGGGAGCTCCTACGAGCAGTACTTC. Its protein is CASSSTLGSSYEQYF.

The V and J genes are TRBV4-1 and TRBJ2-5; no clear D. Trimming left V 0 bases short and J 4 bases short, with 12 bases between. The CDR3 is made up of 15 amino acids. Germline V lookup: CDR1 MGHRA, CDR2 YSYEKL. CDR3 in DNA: TGCGCCAGCAGCCAAGAGGTGCGCAGAGGAGAGACCCAGTACTTC. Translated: CASSQEVRRGETQYF.

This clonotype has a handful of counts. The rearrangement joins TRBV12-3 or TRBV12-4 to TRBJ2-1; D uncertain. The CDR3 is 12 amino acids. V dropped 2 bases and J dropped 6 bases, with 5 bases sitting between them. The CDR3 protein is CASSLKSNEQFF. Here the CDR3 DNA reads TGTGCCAGCAGTTTAAAAAGCAATGAGCAGTTCTTC.

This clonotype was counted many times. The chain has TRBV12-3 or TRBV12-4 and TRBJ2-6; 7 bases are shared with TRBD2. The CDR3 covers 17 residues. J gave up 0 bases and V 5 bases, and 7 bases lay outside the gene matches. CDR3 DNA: TGTGCCAGCAGTCCCCAGGGAGGGAGCTCTGGGGCCAACGTCCTGACTTTC. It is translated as CASSPQGGSSGANVLTF.

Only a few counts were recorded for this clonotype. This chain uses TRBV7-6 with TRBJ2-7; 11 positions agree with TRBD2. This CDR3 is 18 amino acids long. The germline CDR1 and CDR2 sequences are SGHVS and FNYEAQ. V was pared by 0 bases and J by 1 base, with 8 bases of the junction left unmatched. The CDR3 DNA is TGTGCCAGCAGCTTAGCTCCCCTTACTAGCGGGAGTTCCTACGAGCAGTACTTC. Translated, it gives CASSLAPLTSGSSYEQYF.

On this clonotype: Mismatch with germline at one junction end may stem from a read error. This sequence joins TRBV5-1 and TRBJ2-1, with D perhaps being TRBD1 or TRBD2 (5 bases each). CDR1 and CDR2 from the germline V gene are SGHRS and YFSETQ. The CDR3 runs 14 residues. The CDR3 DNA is TGCGCCAGCAGCGCCCGGGGCAGCGACAATGACCAGTTCTTC. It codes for CASSARGSDNDQFF. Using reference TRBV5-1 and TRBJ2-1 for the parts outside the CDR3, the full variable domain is KAGVTQTPRYLIKTRGQQVTLSCSPISGHRSVSWYQQTPGQGLQFLFEYFSETQRNKGNFPGRFSGRQFSNSRSEMNVSTLELGDSALYLCASSARGSDNDQFFGPGTRLTVL.

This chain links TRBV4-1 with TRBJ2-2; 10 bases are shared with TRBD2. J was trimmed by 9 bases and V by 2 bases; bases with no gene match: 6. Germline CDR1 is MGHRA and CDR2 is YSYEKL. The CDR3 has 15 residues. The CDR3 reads CASSQLAGVKRELFF. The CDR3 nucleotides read TGCGCCAGCAGCCAACTAGCGGGAGTTAAAAGGGAGCTGTTTTTT.

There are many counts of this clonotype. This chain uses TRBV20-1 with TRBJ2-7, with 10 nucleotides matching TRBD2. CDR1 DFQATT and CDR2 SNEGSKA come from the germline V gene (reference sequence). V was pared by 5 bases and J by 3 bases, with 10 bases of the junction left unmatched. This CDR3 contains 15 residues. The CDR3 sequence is CSALFKAGGYYEQYF. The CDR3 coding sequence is TGCAGTGCTCTCTTTAAAGCGGGAGGGTACTACGAGCAGTACTTC.

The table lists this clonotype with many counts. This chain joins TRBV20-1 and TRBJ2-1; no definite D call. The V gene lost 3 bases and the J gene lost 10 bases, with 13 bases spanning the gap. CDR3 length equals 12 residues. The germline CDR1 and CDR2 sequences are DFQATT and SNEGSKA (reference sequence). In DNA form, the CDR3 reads TGCAGTGCTAGCCCTGACATGTGGGAGCAGTTCTTC. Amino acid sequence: CSASPDMWEQFF.

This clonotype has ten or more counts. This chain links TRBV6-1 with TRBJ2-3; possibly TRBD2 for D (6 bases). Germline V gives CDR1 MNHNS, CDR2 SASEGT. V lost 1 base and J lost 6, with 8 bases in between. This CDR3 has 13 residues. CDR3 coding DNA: TGTGCCAGCAGTGAAGGCCGGGGGGATACGCAGTATTTT. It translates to CASSEGRGDTQYF.

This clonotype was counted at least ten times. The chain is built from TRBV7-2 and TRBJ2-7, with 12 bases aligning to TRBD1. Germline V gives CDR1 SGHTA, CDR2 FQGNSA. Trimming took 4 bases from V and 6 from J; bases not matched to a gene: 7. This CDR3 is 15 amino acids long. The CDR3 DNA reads TGTGCCAGCAGCTACACCGGGACAGGGGGCGCCGAGCAGTACTTC. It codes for CASSYTGTGGAEQYF.

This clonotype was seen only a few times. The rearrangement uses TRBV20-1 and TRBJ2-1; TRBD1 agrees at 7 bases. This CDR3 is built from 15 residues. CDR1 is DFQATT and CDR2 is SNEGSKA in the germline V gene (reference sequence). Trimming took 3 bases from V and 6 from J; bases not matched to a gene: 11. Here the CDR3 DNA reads TGCAGTGCTAGGGTTTTACAGGGGAGAGGCAATGAGCAGTTCTTC. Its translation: CSARVLQGRGNEQFF.

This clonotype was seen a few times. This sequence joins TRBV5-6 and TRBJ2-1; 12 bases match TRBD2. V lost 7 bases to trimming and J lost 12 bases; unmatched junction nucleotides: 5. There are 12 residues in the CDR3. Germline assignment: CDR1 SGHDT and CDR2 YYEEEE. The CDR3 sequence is CASELAGGGQFF. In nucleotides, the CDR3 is TGTGCCAGCGAACTAGCGGGGGGCGGGCAGTTCTTC.

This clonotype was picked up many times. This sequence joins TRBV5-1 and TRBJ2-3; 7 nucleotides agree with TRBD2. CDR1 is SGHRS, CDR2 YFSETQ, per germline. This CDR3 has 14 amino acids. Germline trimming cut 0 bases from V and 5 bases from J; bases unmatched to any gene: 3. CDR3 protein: CASSLEAGEDTQYF. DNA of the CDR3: TGCGCCAGCAGCTTGGAGGCGGGAGAAGATACGCAGTATTTT.

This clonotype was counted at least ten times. The chain's CDR3 is CASSKGRQAHTEAFF. The CDR3 bases are TGCGCCAGCAGCAAGGGGAGGCAGGCCCACACTGAAGCTTTCTTT. The J gene is TRBJ1-1, the V gene TRBV5-1; TRBD1 is a possible D gene (5 bases). The CDR3 has 15 amino acids. The V end lost 4 bases, the J end lost 3 bases, and 16 bases lay between the germline ends. Per germline, CDR1 SGHRS and CDR2 YFSETQ.

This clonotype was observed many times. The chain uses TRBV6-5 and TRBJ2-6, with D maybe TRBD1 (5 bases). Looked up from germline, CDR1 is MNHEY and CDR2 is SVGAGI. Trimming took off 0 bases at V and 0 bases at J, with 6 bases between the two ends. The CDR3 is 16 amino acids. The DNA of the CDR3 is TGTGCCAGCAGTTACTCAGACAGCTCTGGGGCCAACGTCCTGACTTTC. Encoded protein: CASSYSDSSGANVLTF.